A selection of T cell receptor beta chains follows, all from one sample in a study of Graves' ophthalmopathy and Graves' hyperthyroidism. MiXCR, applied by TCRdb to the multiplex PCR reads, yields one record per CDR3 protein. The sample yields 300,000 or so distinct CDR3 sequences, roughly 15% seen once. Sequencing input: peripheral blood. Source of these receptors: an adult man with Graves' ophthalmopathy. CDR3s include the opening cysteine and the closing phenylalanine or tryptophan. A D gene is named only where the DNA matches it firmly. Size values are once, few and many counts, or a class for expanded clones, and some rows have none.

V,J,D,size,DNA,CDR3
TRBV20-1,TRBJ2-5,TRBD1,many,TGCAGTGCTAGACCTATCCCGACAGGGAATGAGTACTTC,CSARPIPTGNEYF
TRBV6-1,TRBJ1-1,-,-,TGTGCCAGCAGTGAAGCAACAGAAAGGAGTGAAGCTTTCTTT,CASSEATERSEAFF
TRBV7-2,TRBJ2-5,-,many,TGTGCCAGCAGCCCCCCGGACCCGTACCAAGAGACCCAGTACTTC,CASSPPDPYQETQYF
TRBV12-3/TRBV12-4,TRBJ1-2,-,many,TGTGCCAGCAGTTTATCCTCCCGGGACCTCTATGGCTACACCTTC,CASSLSSRDLYGYTF
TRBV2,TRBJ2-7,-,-,TGTGCCAGCAGTGTTGGGGGCATCTCCTACGAGCAGTACTTC,CASSVGGISYEQYF
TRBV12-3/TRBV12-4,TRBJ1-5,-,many,TGTGCCAGCAGTTTTTCCGGGAGCTATAGCAATCAGCCCCAGCATTTT,CASSFSGSYSNQPQHF
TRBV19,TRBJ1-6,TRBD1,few,TGTGTCAGTAGGATTGGGACAGGCGCCCCGATCGGGATCTCACCCCTCCACTTT,CVSRIGTGAPIGISPLHF
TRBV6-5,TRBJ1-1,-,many,TGTGCCAGCAGTTACCGGACCTCGAACACTGAAGCTTTCTTT,CASSYRTSNTEAFF
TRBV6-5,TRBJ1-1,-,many,TGTGCCAGCAAAACGGGAACTATGAACACTGAAGCTTTCTTT,CASKTGTMNTEAFF
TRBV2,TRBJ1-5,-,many,TGTGCCAGCAGTGAAATGGGGGGTGTGAATCAGCCCCAGCATTTT,CASSEMGGVNQPQHF
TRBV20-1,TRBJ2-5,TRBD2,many,TGCAGTGCTAGAGCCGCGGGAGGGGAGACCCAGTACTTC,CSARAAGGETQYF
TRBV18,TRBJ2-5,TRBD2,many,TGTGCCAGCTCACCAAGAGGACTAGGAAGACAAGAGACCCAGTACTTC,CASSPRGLGRQETQYF
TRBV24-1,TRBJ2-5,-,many,TGTGCCACCAGTGATTCAGAGGGGCAAGGGAGGAGGCCCCAGTACTTC,CATSDSEGQGRRPQYF
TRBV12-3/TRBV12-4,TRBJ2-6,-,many,TGTGCCAGCAGTTTTAACTCTGGGGCCAACGTCCTGACTTTC,CASSFNSGANVLTF
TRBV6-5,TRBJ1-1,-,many,TGTGCCAGCAGTTACAAGTCTAACACTGAAGCTTTCTTT,CASSYKSNTEAFF
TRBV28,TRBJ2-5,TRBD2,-,TGTGCCAGCAGTTTCCCCAAAACGACTAGCGGAGGATGGCAAGAGACCCAGTACTTC,CASSFPKTTSGGWQETQYF
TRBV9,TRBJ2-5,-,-,TGTGCCAGCAGCCAAGGCCTGGGCAGGGAGACCCAGTACTTC,CASSQGLGRETQYF
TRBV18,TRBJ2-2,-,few,TGTGCCAGCTCACCGGGGACTTCGAACACCGGGGAGCTGTTTTTT,CASSPGTSNTGELFF
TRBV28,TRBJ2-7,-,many,TGTGCCAGCAGTTTTGACTACGAGCAGTACTTC,CASSFDYEQYF
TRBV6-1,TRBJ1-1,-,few,TGTGCCAGCACTATAGGGAGGGTCATGAACACTGAAGCTTTCTTT,CASTIGRVMNTEAFF